This TCR beta chain was documented in a study of cytomegalovirus exposure and HLA in healthy donors. Amplification used 60 Vbeta primers and 13 Jbeta primers. Profiled with immunoSEQ multiplex PCR; TCRdb holds only in-frame clones, not every one. This sample has some 78,000 clones, with approximately 80% found just once. Trimming took 5 bases from V and 7 from J; bases not matched to a gene: 7. The CDR3 contains 14 residues. From germline, CDR1 is SGHVS and CDR2 FQNEAQ. A few counts support this clone. The receptor's source is a man aged 50 to 60 in good health and CMV-seropositive. The specimen sequenced was PBMCs. This chain connects TRBV7-8 to TRBJ2-1; 8 bases line up with TRBD2. Written as DNA, the CDR3 is TGTGCCAGCAGCAGCAGAGCGGGAGTGAATGAGCAGTTCTTC. Translation: CASSSRAGVNEQFF. Full variable domain (remainder filled in from reference TRBV7-8 and TRBJ2-1): GAGVSQSPRYKVAKRGQDVALRCDPISGHVSLFWYQQALGQGPEFLTYFQNEAQLDKSGLPSDRFFAERPEGSVSTLKIQRTQQEDSAVYLCASSSRAGVNEQFFGPGTRLTVL.